Each of the 31 T cell receptor beta chains below was sequenced from the same sample in a study of T cells in Graves' hyperthyroidism and ophthalmopathy. TCR beta CDR3 regions were amplified from RNA. First-round RT-PCR with HTBI primers amplified the TCR CDR3 region. TCRdb processed the multiplex PCR reads anew with MiXCR; each CDR3 protein has one entry. In the table there are fewer than 450,000 distinct CDR3 sequences, roughly 15% of which are singletons. The sequenced sample was blood. These receptors all come from a woman between 25 and 40 years old with Graves' hyperthyroidism that later progressed to Graves' ophthalmopathy.

Many counts were recorded for this clonotype. The chain recombines TRBV2 with TRBJ2-7, with D uncertain. This CDR3 region has 14 residues. Trimming took 2 bases from V and 2 from J, leaving 10 bases between them. The germline V gene has CDR1 SNHLY and CDR2 FYNNEI. CDR3 in amino acids: CASSELLHPYEQYF. The DNA for the CDR3 is TGTGCCAGCAGTGAATTGTTACACCCCTACGAGCAGTACTTC.

J is TRBJ2-5 and V is TRBV5-4, with D possibly matching TRBD1 (6 bases). In germline, CDR1 is SGHNT, CDR2 YYREEE (reference sequence). This CDR3 region has 14 residues. The V end lost 2 bases, the J end lost 2 bases, and 10 bases lay between the germline ends. DNA of the CDR3: TGTGCCAGCAGCTTCAGGACAGATCAAGAGACCCAGTACTTC. It encodes CASSFRTDQETQYF.

The CDR3 DNA reads as TGTGCCAGCAGTGACTTGGGGGTAGCGGGCACAGATACGCAGTATTTT. It specifies CASSDLGVAGTDTQYF. The V call is TRBV25-1, the J call TRBJ2-3, with a possible D match to TRBD2 (6 bases). V gave up 3 bases and J gave up 1 base, with 14 bases separating them. This CDR3 is built from 16 residues. The V gene's germline CDR1 is MGHDK and CDR2 SYGVNS.

This clonotype has at least ten counts. The chain couples TRBV28 to TRBJ2-7; no clear D. Germline CDR1 and CDR2: MDHEN and SYDVKM. Trimming took 5 bases from V and 7 from J, leaving 9 bases between them. The CDR3 has 11 residues. CDR3 protein: CASSVTGEQYF. Written as DNA, the CDR3 is TGTGCCAGCAGTGTTACCGGGGAGCAGTACTTC. The full variable domain, its missing parts supplied by reference TRBV28 and TRBJ2-7, is DVKVTQSSRYLVKRTGEKVFLECVQDMDHENMFWYRQDPGLGLRLIYFSYDVKMKEKGDIPEGYSVSREKKERFSLILESASTNQTSMYLCASSVTGEQYFGPGTRLTVT.

This clonotype was counted at least ten times. This chain's CDR3 is CASSLDISAEAFF. CDR3 bases: TGTGCCAGCAGTTTGGACATCTCAGCTGAAGCTTTCTTT. J is TRBJ1-1 and V is TRBV12-3 or TRBV12-4; the D gene is possibly TRBD1 (5 bases). Trimming left V 3 bases short and J 6 bases short, with 11 bases between. The CDR3 is 13 residues long.

This clonotype was found many times. The chain carries TRBV9 and TRBJ2-7; possibly TRBD1 or TRBD2 for D (5 bases each). This CDR3 is 15 amino acids long. From germline, CDR1 is SGDLS and CDR2 YYNGEE. Trimming removed 0 bases at V and 4 bases at J, with 14 bases between. CDR3 bases: TGTGCCAGCAGCGTAGAGGCCGGGGCCTCTTACGAGCAGTACTTC. It yields the protein CASSVEAGASYEQYF.

This clonotype occurred a few times. Here the CDR3 DNA reads TGTGCCAGCAGGCCCACAGGCCATGATCATAGCAATCAGCCCCAGCATTTT. It yields the protein CASRPTGHDHSNQPQHF. The chain links TRBV28 to TRBJ1-5; weak D call: TRBD1 (5 bases). Germline V lookup: CDR1 MDHEN, CDR2 SYDVKM. Between the trimmed V and J ends, which lost 6 bases and 0 bases, there was a span of 18 bases. The CDR3 sequence is 17 residues long.

Many counts were recorded for this clonotype. The V call is TRBV10-2, the J call TRBJ2-1; tentative D call: TRBD1 (5 bases). Germline CDR1 and CDR2: WSHSY and SAAADI. The CDR3 has 12 residues. V was shortened by 6 bases and J by 6 bases, with 9 bases between the two germline ends. The CDR3 here is CASRTGFNEQFF. CDR3 in DNA: TGCGCCAGCAGAACAGGATTCAATGAGCAGTTCTTC.

The CDR3, as DNA: TGTGCCAGCAGCTTCGGACAGGCATCTGGTCGTGAAAAACTGTTTTTT. Translation gives CASSFGQASGREKLFF. V and J are TRBV5-8 and TRBJ1-4; 7 nucleotides align to TRBD1. The CDR3 is 16 amino acids. Germline loops: CDR1 SGHTS, CDR2 YDEGEE. The V gene end was trimmed by 2 bases and the J gene end by 7 bases; junction bases not matched to a gene: 11.

This clonotype was observed at least ten times. The V and J genes are TRBV7-8 and TRBJ1-5, with 9 bases matching TRBD1. CDR1 is SGHVS, CDR2 FQNEAQ, per germline. This CDR3 region has 14 residues. V trimming: 5 bases; J trimming: 6 bases; junction bases outside the gene matches: 5. The chain's CDR3 is CASSPGTGTQPQHF. Written as DNA, the CDR3 is TGTGCCAGCAGCCCGGGGACAGGGACTCAGCCCCAGCATTTT.

As to this clonotype: The junction shows a germline mismatch at one end, possibly a read error. The genes are TRBV20-1 and TRBJ2-5, with D perhaps being TRBD1 or TRBD2 (5 bases each). CDR1 and CDR2 (germline): DFQATT, SNEGSKA (reference sequence). The CDR3 has 11 residues. The CDR3 coding sequence is TGCAGTGCTATTGGGGGAGAGGCCCAGTACTTC. This translates into CSAIGGEAQYF.

In this sample, this clonotype turned up many times. V gene TRBV18 combines with J gene TRBJ1-5; tentative D call: TRBD1 (5 bases). CDR1 KGHSH and CDR2 LQKENI come from the germline V gene. The CDR3 loop spans 14 amino acids. The V end lost 6 bases, the J end lost 5 bases, and 14 bases lay between the germline ends. CDR3 protein: CASSERVGDQPQHF. CDR3 nucleotide sequence: TGTGCCAGCTCCGAAAGGGTAGGGGATCAGCCCCAGCATTTT.

This clonotype was observed many times. The J gene is TRBJ1-3, the V gene TRBV20-1, with a weak D call TRBD1 (6 bases). The ends were cut back, 0 bases at V and 2 bases at J, with 14 bases in the middle. Germline loops: CDR1 DFQATT, CDR2 SNEGSKA (reference sequence). The CDR3 spans 16 residues. CDR3 sequence (DNA): TGCAGTGCTAGAGATACAAACAGGGCCGCTGGAAACACCATATATTTT. This gives the protein CSARDTNRAAGNTIYF.

This clonotype was detected only a few times. This chain uses TRBV28 with TRBJ2-2; D call uncertain. The V and J ends lost 6 bases and 0 bases respectively, with 8 bases between them. CDR1 MDHEN and CDR2 SYDVKM come from the germline V gene. The CDR3 consists of 14 residues. This CDR3 reads CASRKHANTGELFF. The DNA of the CDR3 is TGTGCCAGCAGGAAGCACGCGAACACCGGGGAGCTGTTTTTT.

This clonotype was detected many times. The chain couples TRBV12-3 or TRBV12-4 to TRBJ2-6; possibly TRBD1 or TRBD2 for D (5 bases each). The CDR3 has 15 amino acids. Trimming removed 9 bases from V and 0 bases from J, with 12 bases in between. In DNA form, the CDR3 reads TGTGCCAGTGGGACCCCGAGCTCTGGGGCCAACGTCCTGACTTTC. As protein: CASGTPSSGANVLTF.

This chain connects TRBV25-1 to TRBJ2-7, with a possible D match to TRBD2 (5 bases). Trimming left V 5 bases short and J 2 bases short, with 10 bases between. The germline V gene encodes CDR1 MGHDK and CDR2 SYGVNS. This CDR3 is 13 amino acids long. The CDR3 DNA follows: TGTGCCAGCAGTTCAGGACTGCCCTACGAGCAGTACTTC. Translated: CASSSGLPYEQYF.

This clonotype has ten or more counts. This sequence joins TRBV20-1 and TRBJ2-7; D might be TRBD2 (5 bases). The CDR3 totals 11 residues. CDR1 is DFQATT, CDR2 SNEGSKA, per germline (reference sequence). Trimming took off 1 base at V and 6 bases at J, with 7 bases between the two ends. The DNA of the CDR3 is TGCAGTGCTAGAGGACTACGCGAGCAGTACTTC. It specifies CSARGLREQYF.

This clonotype was seen at least ten times. The chain uses TRBV28 and TRBJ1-2, with D perhaps matching TRBD1 (5 bases). The germline gives CDR1 MDHEN, CDR2 SYDVKM. CDR3 size: 9 residues. The CDR3 reads CATGYGYTF. The CDR3 DNA reads as TGTGCTACAGGCTATGGCTACACCTTC.

The CDR3 loop is CASSLSGPNEQFF. The CDR3 DNA is TGTGCCAGCAGCTTATCGGGGCCCAATGAGCAGTTCTTC. This chain links TRBV5-6 with TRBJ2-1, with D possibly being TRBD1 or TRBD2 (5 bases each). The CDR3 length is 13 residues. CDR1 is SGHDT, CDR2 YYEEEE, per germline. The V gene lost 2 bases and the J gene lost 6 bases, with 9 bases spanning the gap.

There are many counts of this clonotype. This chain links TRBV12-3 or TRBV12-4 with TRBJ2-3, with 11 bases that match TRBD2. Trimming took 8 bases from V and 1 from J; bases not matched to a gene: 5. The CDR3 contains 15 residues. Here the CDR3 DNA reads TGTGCCAGCGCCAATAGCGGGGGGGGCACAGATACGCAGTATTTT. It is translated as CASANSGGGTDTQYF.

This clonotype was counted many times. The J gene is TRBJ1-1, the V gene TRBV2; D may be TRBD1 (5 bases). Germline CDR1 reads SNHLY; CDR2 reads FYNNEI. CDR3 size: 13 residues. Trimming took off 11 bases at V and 2 bases at J, with 15 bases between the two ends. CDR3 sequence reads: CAQARGVNTEAFF. The DNA of the CDR3 is TGTGCCCAGGCCCGGGGGGTTAACACTGAAGCTTTCTTT.

There are many counts of this clonotype. The V and J genes are TRBV7-8 and TRBJ2-7, with D tentatively TRBD2 (6 bases). The CDR3 covers 15 residues. CDR1 is SGHVS, CDR2 FQNEAQ, per germline. Trimming pared 0 bases from V and 5 bases from J, leaving 14 bases between. The CDR3 DNA reads as TGTGCCAGCAGCTTAGCGAGGAGGGCCGGAGACGAGCAGTACTTC. Residues: CASSLARRAGDEQYF. Based on the CDR3 plus reference TRBV7-8 and TRBJ2-7, the full variable domain is GAGVSQSPRYKVAKRGQDVALRCDPISGHVSLFWYQQALGQGPEFLTYFQNEAQLDKSGLPSDRFFAERPEGSVSTLKIQRTQQEDSAVYLCASSLARRAGDEQYFGPGTRLTVT.

The table lists this clonotype with a few counts. This chain connects TRBV7-9 to TRBJ2-7; maybe TRBD1 (5 bases). V lost 1 base and J 0 bases, leaving 13 bases between the germline ends. Germline V gene data show CDR1 as SEHNR and CDR2 as FQNEAQ (reference sequence). CDR3 size: 16 residues. DNA for the CDR3: TGTGCCAGCAGCTTAGACCCCAGGGCTCCCTCCTACGAGCAGTACTTC. Protein product: CASSLDPRAPSYEQYF. The full variable domain, with the rest looked up from reference TRBV7-9 and TRBJ2-7, is DTGVSQNPRHKITKRGQNVTFRCDPISEHNRLYWYRQTLGQGPEFLTYFQNEAQLEKSRLLSDRFSAERPKGSFSTLEIQRTEQGDSAMYLCASSLDPRAPSYEQYFGPGTRLTVT.

The V and J genes are TRBV14 and TRBJ2-1; the D gene could be TRBD1 or TRBD2 (5 bases each). Germline V gene data show CDR1 as SGHDN and CDR2 as FVKESK. The CDR3 runs to 15 residues. V was shortened by 2 bases and J by 6 bases, with 14 bases between the two germline ends. The CDR3 sequence: CASSQLMPGPNEQFF. As DNA, the CDR3 is TGTGCCAGCAGCCAACTGATGCCGGGGCCCAATGAGCAGTTCTTC.

This chain joins TRBV5-4 and TRBJ1-1; possible D gene TRBD1, 5 bases. V dropped 3 bases and J dropped 4 bases, with 13 bases sitting between them. This CDR3 has 14 residues. Germline CDR1 and CDR2: SGHNT and YYREEE (reference sequence). The CDR3: CASSWAGSATEAFF. The CDR3, as DNA: TGTGCCAGCAGCTGGGCAGGGTCAGCCACTGAAGCTTTCTTT.

The gene calls are TRBV6-2 or TRBV6-3 and TRBJ2-1; D might be TRBD2 (5 bases). This CDR3 is built from 15 residues. Germline V gene data show CDR1 as MNHEY and CDR2 as SVGEGT. With 5 bases removed from V and 15 bases from J, the gap between germline ends came to 26 bases. CDR3 sequence (DNA): TGTGCCAGCAGTGAGAGGACCGGAGGATTCCCCGGTGGGTTCTTC. This translates into CASSERTGGFPGGFF.

In its sample, this clonotype was seen a few times. The chain combines TRBV27 with TRBJ1-4, with D tentatively TRBD1 (5 bases). Trimming took off 5 bases at V and 8 bases at J, with 9 bases between the two ends. The CDR3 is made up of 12 amino acids. Germline lookup yields CDR1 MNHEY and CDR2 SMNVEV (reference sequence). CDR3 nucleotides: TGTGCCAGCAGTGGGGGTAACGAAAAACTGTTTTTT. Translation gives CASSGGNEKLFF.

This clonotype was picked up many times. The chain couples TRBV6-1 to TRBJ1-1; TRBD1 matches at 8 bases. This CDR3 has 15 amino acids. Germline-derived CDR1 and CDR2 are MNHNS and SASEGT. Trimming at V came to 2 bases and at J to 1 base, leaving 3 bases not matched to a gene. DNA of the CDR3: TGTGCCAGCAGTGAACAGACAGGGGCGAACACTGAAGCTTTCTTT. Its protein is CASSEQTGANTEAFF.

This clonotype was seen ten or more times. The chain joins TRBV10-2 to TRBJ1-5; D not resolved. The CDR3 is made up of 13 amino acids. Trimming left V 8 bases short and J 9 bases short, with 17 bases between. Germline V lookup: CDR1 WSHSY, CDR2 SAAADI. CDR3 residues: CASASEVDWPQHF. CDR3 nucleotides: TGCGCCAGCGCGAGTGAGGTCGATTGGCCCCAGCATTTT.

J is TRBJ2-1 and V is TRBV15; the D gene is possibly TRBD1 (6 bases). Between the trimmed V and J ends, which lost 3 bases and 5 bases, there was a span of 20 bases. CDR3 length: 17 amino acids. CDR1 is LNHNV and CDR2 is YYDKDF in the germline V gene (reference sequence). CDR3 protein: CATSSPVEGVLNNEQFF. CDR3 sequence (DNA): TGTGCCACCAGCAGTCCCGTAGAGGGGGTTTTGAACAATGAGCAGTTCTTC.

This clonotype was detected many times. The rearrangement links TRBV7-9 to TRBJ1-1; 12 bases line up with TRBD1. V was clipped by 10 bases and J by 6 bases; unmatched bases: 18. The CDR3 has 17 residues. Germline CDR1 SEHNR, CDR2 FQNEAQ (reference sequence). The CDR3 spells CAIDGRDRGLRFSEAFF. Written as DNA, the CDR3 is TGTGCCATCGACGGACGGGACAGGGGGCTCAGATTCTCTGAAGCTTTCTTT.